Listed below are T cell receptor beta chains from one sample, sequenced in a study of blood T cells in healthy people across ages. TCRdb reprocessed the 5' RACE reads via MiXCR and lists one record per CDR3 protein. Of over 950,000 distinct CDR3 sequences in the sample, 51% were seen once. The sample was blood. Source of these receptors: a woman aged 60-75 years in good health. CDR3s include the opening cysteine and the closing phenylalanine or tryptophan. A D gene is named only where the DNA matches it firmly. Clone size is not always given. Where it is, it says once, few, many or a class for expanded clones.

len,d_gene,j_gene,abundance,v_gene,CDR3nt,CDR3aa
15,TRBD2,TRBJ2-5,NA,TRBV12-3/TRBV12-4,TGTGCCAGCAGTTTGAAAGCGGGAGGAGGCCATGAGCAGTACTTC,CASSLKAGGGHEQYF
12,NA,TRBJ2-1,NA,TRBV20-1,TGCAGTGCTAGACTGGAGGCGAATGAGCAGTTCTTC,CSARLEANEQFF
17,NA,TRBJ1-2,once,TRBV28,TGTGCCAGCATCTCGGGCCATTCTCCCTCAGCTAACTATGGCTACACCTTC,CASISGHSPSANYGYTF
14,TRBD1,TRBJ2-7,NA,TRBV7-6,TGTGCCAGCAGCTTGCAGGGGGATGGGTACGAGCAGTACTTC,CASSLQGDGYEQYF
16,TRBD2,TRBJ2-3,few,TRBV20-1,TGCAGTGCTAGGGCCCCTAGCGGGGTTAGCACAGATACGCAGTATTTT,CSARAPSGVSTDTQYF
14,TRBD1,TRBJ1-1,NA,TRBV7-9,TGTGCCAGCAGCTACCGGGACAGGGGGACTGAAGCTTTCTTT,CASSYRDRGTEAFF
14,TRBD1,TRBJ1-2,NA,TRBV7-2,TGTGCCAGCAGCCCTAACCACAGGGGGCTTGGCTACACCTTC,CASSPNHRGLGYTF
10,NA,TRBJ2-7,NA,TRBV10-2,TGCGCCAGCGGAGACGGGGAGCGGTACTTC,CASGDGERYF
16,TRBD2,TRBJ2-5,NA,TRBV7-6,TGTGCCAGCAGCTTAGGAGCGGGACGTGGAAGGGCTGAGCAGTACTTC,CASSLGAGRGRAEQYF
13,NA,TRBJ2-1,NA,TRBV24-1,TGTGCCACCATCGACCCTCCTTTAGGAGAGCAGTTCTTC,CATIDPPLGEQFF
19,TRBD2,TRBJ2-1,NA,TRBV6-4,TGTGCCAGCAGTCCCCTGGGACTAGCGGTCCCGAGCTCCTACAATGAGCAGTTCTTC,CASSPLGLAVPSSYNEQFF
15,TRBD1,TRBJ2-2,NA,TRBV7-9,TGTGCCAGCAGCGCCCCACAGGGGTTGGGCGGGGAGCTGTTTTTT,CASSAPQGLGGELFF
10,NA,TRBJ2-3,many,TRBV29-1,TGCAGCGTCCACCAGGATACGCAGTATTTT,CSVHQDTQYF
14,TRBD1,TRBJ2-7,NA,TRBV20-1,TGCAGTGCCCCGAGGACAGGTGAACTCTACGAGCAGTACTTC,CSAPRTGELYEQYF
14,TRBD2,TRBJ2-1,few,TRBV20-1,TGCAGTGCTAAGGAGCGGGAGTTTAGCAATGAGCAGTTCTTC,CSAKEREFSNEQFF
13,NA,TRBJ1-2,NA,TRBV24-1,TGTGCCACCAGTGATTTGGTAGGGAACGGCTACACCTTC,CATSDLVGNGYTF
18,TRBD2,TRBJ2-1,few,TRBV29-1,TGCAGCGTTGAAGATACTAGCGGGACGAGTTTAAACTACAATGAGCAGTTCTTC,CSVEDTSGTSLNYNEQFF
15,NA,TRBJ2-5,NA,TRBV6-2/TRBV6-3,TGTGCCAGCAGTTACGGGGTTCGGAGTGGAGAGACCCAGTACTTC,CASSYGVRSGETQYF
10,NA,TRBJ2-5,NA,TRBV2,TGTGCCAGCAGCAACAGGGAGCAGTACTTC,CASSNREQYF
16,TRBD1,TRBJ1-2,NA,TRBV11-2,TGTGCCAGCAGCTTACGGCGACAGGGAGTTAACTATGGCTACACCTTC,CASSLRRQGVNYGYTF
13,NA,TRBJ2-3,NA,TRBV20-1,TGCAGTGCTAGTAGGGGTAACACAGATACGCAGTATTTT,CSASRGNTDTQYF
16,NA,TRBJ2-1,NA,TRBV10-3,TGTGCCATCAGTGAGTCGATCCGGGACCCCTACAATGAGCAGTTCTTC,CAISESIRDPYNEQFF
15,NA,TRBJ2-5,NA,TRBV12-3/TRBV12-4,TGTGCCAGCAGCCGCTTCGGGGCTCCACAAGAGACCCAGTACTTC,CASSRFGAPQETQYF
17,TRBD2,TRBJ2-1,NA,TRBV27,TGTGCCAGCAGTTTATACGGGGGGACGGGTTGGGACAATGAGCAGTTCTTC,CASSLYGGTGWDNEQFF
15,TRBD2,TRBJ2-1,NA,TRBV12-3/TRBV12-4,TGTGCCAGCATCCTAACTAGCGGCGCCCTCAATGAGCAGTTCTTC,CASILTSGALNEQFF
14,TRBD1,TRBJ1-1,NA,TRBV29-1,TGCAGCGTTGAGTCGGGACAGGGGGGCACTGAAGCTTTCTTT,CSVESGQGGTEAFF
15,NA,TRBJ2-5,NA,TRBV12-3/TRBV12-4,TGTGCCAGCAGTGCCTACAGGGTCATGGGAGAGACCCAGTACTTC,CASSAYRVMGETQYF
15,NA,TRBJ2-3,few,TRBV2,TGTGCCAGCGGACAAATTTACAGGCTGGACGATACGCAGTATTTT,CASGQIYRLDDTQYF
14,NA,TRBJ2-1,NA,TRBV18,TGTGCCAGCTCCCGACTAGACAGGGCCCATGAGCAGTTCTTC,CASSRLDRAHEQFF
16,TRBD2,TRBJ2-7,once,TRBV3-1,TGTGCCAGCAGCCAAGATCCAGTAGCGGGGTCCTACGAGCAGTACTTC,CASSQDPVAGSYEQYF
16,TRBD1,TRBJ2-5,once,TRBV4-1,TGCGCCAGCAGCCAAGGGCTCAGGGGGCGCCCTAATGAGCAGTACTTC,CASSQGLRGRPNEQYF
12,NA,TRBJ2-5,NA,TRBV7-9,TGTGCCAGCAGCCCCCGGGACAATTTGCAGTACTTC,CASSPRDNLQYF
13,NA,TRBJ2-2,NA,TRBV9,TGTGCCAGCAGCGACAGGGTGGCCGGGGAGCTGTTTTTT,CASSDRVAGELFF
15,NA,TRBJ2-5,NA,TRBV5-1,TGCGCCAGCAGCTTGGCGGCAGCTCAACAAGAGACCCAGTACTTC,CASSLAAAQQETQYF
15,NA,TRBJ2-6,NA,TRBV6-5,TGTGCCAGCAGCGACGCTGACTCTGGGGCCAACGTCCTGACTTTC,CASSDADSGANVLTF
15,NA,TRBJ1-1,NA,TRBV3-1,TGTGCCAGCAGCCGAGGCAATGCAGGGGACACTGAAGCTTTCTTT,CASSRGNAGDTEAFF
12,TRBD2,TRBJ2-5,NA,TRBV20-1,TGCAGTGCTCCGACTAGCGGACTGACCCAGTACTTC,CSAPTSGLTQYF
14,NA,TRBJ1-2,few,TRBV20-1,TGCAGTGCTAGCCCGGGACGGTCTATCGTCGGCTACACCTTC,CSASPGRSIVGYTF
17,NA,TRBJ1-2,few,TRBV3-1,TGTGCCAGCAGCCAAGGACCGGGGGGGGATGGGGACTATGGCTACACCTTC,CASSQGPGGDGDYGYTF
14,NA,TRBJ2-7,NA,TRBV6-6,TGTGCCAGCAGTTACGGGAGAGGATATGACGAGCAGTACTTC,CASSYGRGYDEQYF
15,NA,TRBJ2-1,NA,TRBV5-1,TGCGCCAGCAGCTTGCTGCCGGGAAGGCACAATGAGCAGTTCTTC,CASSLLPGRHNEQFF
15,NA,TRBJ2-7,NA,TRBV7-2,TGTGCCAGCAGCTTATTGGATTCACCTCCAAGAGAGCAGTACTTC,CASSLLDSPPREQYF